The 28 T cell receptor beta chains listed next were all sequenced from one sample in a study of blood T cell repertoires in COVID-19 (dated by TCRdb to 2018 to 2021). The protocol used for the library was the immunoSEQ multiplex PCR assay. The table comes from immuneACCESS by way of TCRdb, which keeps in-frame sequences with V and J called. Part of the clones is missing from these tables; in studies checked, under half for an unresolved V gene and the rest for unknown reasons. The sample profile shows approximately 99,000 clones; 70% to 80% of them were found once. The biggest ten clones account for 15% to 20% of the sample. Source material: peripheral blood. The receptors originated from an elderly woman with active or convalescent COVID-19.

The chain has TRBV19 and TRBJ2-3; 8 bases line up with TRBD1. The CDR3 has 16 residues. The V gene end was trimmed by 4 bases and the J gene end by 0 bases; junction bases not matched to a gene: 6. Germline values: CDR1 LNHDA, CDR2 SQIVND (reference sequence). The CDR3 DNA follows: TGTGCCAGTAGTACTCGACAGGGGACTAGCACAGATACGCAGTATTTT. Translating it yields CASSTRQGTSTDTQYF.

This chain joins TRBV7-3 and TRBJ2-1; 10 nucleotides line up with TRBD1. Germline loops: CDR1 SGHTA, CDR2 FQGTGA. The CDR3 is made up of 15 amino acids. Losses at the gene ends were 5 bases for V and 4 bases for J; bases not matched to a gene: 5. The CDR3 loop is CASSLGTGVYNEQFF. CDR3 in DNA: TGTGCCAGCAGCCTCGGGACAGGGGTTTACAATGAGCAGTTCTTC.

This clone was observed once. This rearrangement joins TRBV15 to TRBJ2-7; D perhaps matches TRBD1 (6 bases). Germline V gives CDR1 LNHNV, CDR2 YYDKDF (reference sequence). The CDR3 spans 13 residues. Trimming stripped 5 bases from V and 2 bases from J, with 10 bases between. This CDR3 is CATSARGPYEQYF. CDR3 nucleotides: TGTGCCACCAGCGCCAGGGGCCCCTACGAGCAGTACTTC.

V gene TRBV7-2 combines with J gene TRBJ2-7, with no clear D. The germline gives CDR1 SGHTA, CDR2 FQGNSA. Trimming left V 5 bases short and J 6 bases short, with 8 bases between. The length of the CDR3 is 11 residues. The DNA for the CDR3 is TGTGCCAGCAGCCATGGCCTCGAGCAGTACTTC. Translation gives CASSHGLEQYF.

Only a few counts were recorded for this clone. J is TRBJ1-3 and V is TRBV5-6; TRBD1 is a possible D gene (6 bases). CDR3 length equals 16 residues. Germline V gene lookup returns CDR1 SGHDT and CDR2 YYEEEE. V lost 1 base to trimming and J lost 0 bases, with 11 bases between them. The CDR3, as DNA: TGTGCCAGCAGCTTGAACGGACAGACCTCTGGAAACACCATATATTTT. It is translated as CASSLNGQTSGNTIYF. Drawing the rest from reference TRBV5-6 and TRBJ1-3, the complete variable domain is DAGVTQSPTHLIKTRGQQVTLRCSPKSGHDTVSWYQQALGQGPQFIFQYYEEEERQRGNFPDRFSGHQFPNYSSELNVNALLLGDSALYLCASSLNGQTSGNTIYFGEGSWLTVV.

This chain uses TRBV20-1 with TRBJ1-5; D is perhaps TRBD1 (6 bases). CDR3 length: 14 amino acids. V was cut by 3 bases and J by 1 base, with 10 bases left in between. Germline lookup yields CDR1 DFQATT and CDR2 SNEGSKA (reference sequence). DNA of the CDR3: TGCAGTGCTAGTCAGGGGTGGAGCAATCAGCCCCAGCATTTT. Its protein product is CSASQGWSNQPQHF.

This clone was counted ten times or more. The J gene is TRBJ1-1, the V gene TRBV15; D remains ambiguous. The CDR3 spans 12 residues. Looked up from germline, CDR1 is LNHNV and CDR2 is YYDKDF (reference sequence). V was clipped by 4 bases and J by 6 bases, with 9 bases between them. Here the CDR3 reads CATSKSGAEAFF. The CDR3, as DNA: TGTGCCACCAGCAAGTCAGGCGCTGAAGCTTTCTTT.

The chain combines TRBV14 with TRBJ2-7; 7 nucleotides match TRBD2. Germline loops: CDR1 SGHDN, CDR2 FVKESK. The V segment lost 2 bases and the J segment 2 bases; nucleotides outside the gene matches: 9. This CDR3 spans 16 amino acids. The CDR3 protein is CASSQINRLATYEQYF. CDR3 in DNA: TGTGCCAGCAGCCAAATCAACCGACTAGCCACCTACGAGCAGTACTTC.

This chain links TRBV4-1 with TRBJ2-7; D possibly corresponds to TRBD1 (5 bases). V was shortened by 6 bases and J by 5 bases, with 14 bases between the two germline ends. The CDR3 is 13 residues long. Germline-derived CDR1 and CDR2 are MGHRA and YSYEKL. The CDR3 coding sequence is TGCGCCAGCAGGTCGCAGGGATCCCACGAGCAGTACTTC. The encoded protein is CASRSQGSHEQYF.

The chain joins TRBV7-9 to TRBJ1-2; D possibly corresponds to TRBD1 (5 bases). CDR1 is SEHNR, CDR2 FQNEAQ, per germline (reference sequence). The CDR3 loop spans 14 amino acids. V lost 5 bases, J lost 4 bases, and 14 bases lay in between. DNA for the CDR3: TGTGCCAGCAGCCGATCGGACACCTTCTATGGCTACACCTTC. As protein: CASSRSDTFYGYTF. Complete variable domain (other parts from reference TRBV7-9 and TRBJ1-2): DTGVSQNPRHKITKRGQNVTFRCDPISEHNRLYWYRQTLGQGPEFLTYFQNEAQLEKSRLLSDRFSAERPKGSFSTLEIQRTEQGDSAMYLCASSRSDTFYGYTFGSGTRLTVV.

The V gene is TRBV28, the J gene TRBJ1-6, with D maybe TRBD1 (5 bases). The CDR3 runs to 12 residues. Germline CDR1 is MDHEN and CDR2 is SYDVKM. V was pared by 5 bases and J by 15 bases, with 14 bases between. The CDR3 sequence: CASSLFREDLHF. The CDR3 DNA sequence: TGTGCCAGCAGTCTATTCAGGGAAGACCTCCACTTT.

This clone turned up a few times. V gene TRBV9 combines with J gene TRBJ1-5; D is perhaps TRBD1 (6 bases). V was cut by 3 bases and J by 3 bases, with 10 bases left in between. This CDR3 is 14 amino acids long. Per the germline V gene, CDR1 is SGDLS and CDR2 is YYNGEE. The CDR3: CASSGRGFNQPQHF. CDR3 nucleotides: TGTGCCAGCAGCGGCAGGGGTTTCAATCAGCCCCAGCATTTT.

This clone was detected once. This chain connects TRBV30 to TRBJ1-3; D is unclear. CDR1 and CDR2 from the germline V gene are GTSNPN and SVGIG (reference sequence). The CDR3 spans 14 residues. Trimming removed 0 bases from V and 8 bases from J, with 14 bases in between. CDR3 sequence reads: CAWSVNAGSDTIYF. In nucleotides, the CDR3 is TGTGCCTGGAGTGTAAATGCGGGGTCGGACACCATATATTTT.

The rearrangement links TRBV7-9 to TRBJ2-5; 7 nucleotides match TRBD1. V was clipped by 3 bases and J by 5 bases; unmatched bases: 15. Germline CDR1 SEHNR, CDR2 FQNEAQ (reference sequence). The CDR3 is 17 amino acids. In DNA form, the CDR3 reads TGTGCCAGCAGCTTCCGGATTCTTACAGGGGTCGGGGAGACCCAGTACTTC. Translating gives CASSFRILTGVGETQYF.

This clone was observed a single time. The rearrangement uses TRBV5-1 and TRBJ1-5; 8 positions agree with TRBD1. In germline, CDR1 is SGHRS, CDR2 YFSETQ. Trimming cost V 3 bases and J 8 bases; bases outside gene matches: 10. CDR3 size: 15 residues. The CDR3 DNA reads as TGCGCCAGCAGCTGGGGGGACAGGCCCCGAGAGCCCCAGCATTTT. This encodes CASSWGDRPREPQHF.

There are a few counts of this clone. The chain uses TRBV6-5 and TRBJ1-2, with 9 bases lining up with TRBD1. After removal of 0 bases from V and 4 bases from J, the junction contained 0 bases not matched to a gene. The CDR3 is made up of 14 amino acids. CDR1 is MNHEY, CDR2 SVGAGI, per germline. DNA for the CDR3: TGTGCCAGCAGTTACTCACAGGGGGCCTATGGCTACACCTTC. It is translated as CASSYSQGAYGYTF.

V gene TRBV7-2 combines with J gene TRBJ2-6; D remains ambiguous. The germline V and J ends were trimmed by 5 bases and 0 bases, with 8 bases remaining between them. CDR3 length equals 15 residues. The germline V gene has CDR1 SGHTA and CDR2 FQGNSA. The CDR3, as DNA: TGTGCCAGCAGCGCGGATCCCTCTGGGGCCAACGTCCTGACTTTC. It yields the protein CASSADPSGANVLTF. The variable domain in full, with the rest retrieved from reference TRBV7-2 and TRBJ2-6, is GAGVSQSPSNKVTEKGKDVELRCDPISGHTALYWYRQSLGQGLEFLIYFQGNSAPDKSGLPSDRFSAERTGGSVSTLTIQRTQQEDSAVYLCASSADPSGANVLTFGAGSRLTVL.

The table lists this clone with a few counts. The chain has TRBV7-3 and TRBJ2-2; 10 nucleotides line up with TRBD1. Germline assignment: CDR1 SGHTA and CDR2 FQGTGA. Losses at the gene ends were 5 bases for V and 5 bases for J; bases not matched to a gene: 8. The CDR3 is 16 amino acids. The CDR3 sequence: CASSTRTGGITGELFF. CDR3 bases: TGTGCCAGCAGCACTAGGACAGGGGGGATTACCGGGGAGCTGTTTTTT.

The chain carries TRBV18 and TRBJ2-7; weak D call: TRBD1 (6 bases). In germline, CDR1 is KGHSH, CDR2 LQKENI. Between the trimmed V and J ends, which lost 6 bases and 2 bases, there was a span of 11 bases. The CDR3 runs 13 residues. The CDR3 DNA follows: TGTGCCAGCTCCCTCGGACAGACCTACGAGCAGTACTTC. The encoded protein is CASSLGQTYEQYF.

V is TRBV7-2 and J is TRBJ2-1; perhaps TRBD1 as D (6 bases). The CDR3 loop spans 14 amino acids. With 1 base removed from V and 14 bases from J, the gap between germline ends came to 18 bases. In germline, CDR1 is SGHTA, CDR2 FQGNSA. As DNA, the CDR3 is TGTGCCAGCAGCTTAGACCTTCGGGAAGGGGGAAAGTTCTTC. It encodes CASSLDLREGGKFF.

The chain couples TRBV11-3 to TRBJ2-5; TRBD1 agrees at 7 bases. Germline CDR1 and CDR2: SGHNT and YENEEA. The CDR3 sequence is 15 residues long. Trimming cost V 5 bases and J 6 bases; bases outside gene matches: 12. CDR3 in amino acids: CASSATGTAHQTQYF. The CDR3 DNA sequence: TGTGCCAGCAGCGCAACCGGGACAGCCCACCAGACCCAGTACTTC.

V gene TRBV15 combines with J gene TRBJ1-4, with 7 bases matching TRBD1. With 0 bases clipped from V and 2 bases from J, the junction kept 3 bases outside the gene matches. The CDR3 covers 16 residues. Per germline, CDR1 LNHNV and CDR2 YYDKDF (reference sequence). This CDR3 is CATSRDAGQTNEKLFF. CDR3 sequence (DNA): TGTGCCACCAGCAGAGATGCGGGACAGACTAATGAAAAACTGTTTTTT.

The rearrangement links TRBV6-5 to TRBJ2-7; D gene ambiguous. Germline CDR1 is MNHEY and CDR2 is SVGAGI. This CDR3 is 14 amino acids long. The germline V and J ends were trimmed by 0 bases and 2 bases, with 8 bases remaining between them. The CDR3 loop reads CASSYSPVPYEQYF. The CDR3 coding sequence is TGTGCCAGCAGTTACTCCCCCGTTCCCTACGAGCAGTACTTC.

J is TRBJ2-1 and V is TRBV29-1; D is perhaps TRBD2 (6 bases). This CDR3 has 13 residues. CDR1 is SQVTM, CDR2 ANQGSEA, per germline. Deletions cut 5 bases from V and 4 bases from J, with 12 bases between. CDR3 sequence: CSVFQRAYNEQFF. The CDR3 DNA reads TGCAGCGTTTTTCAGCGGGCTTACAATGAGCAGTTCTTC.

The rearrangement links TRBV29-1 to TRBJ2-1; 11 bases fit TRBD2. With V trimmed by 8 bases and J by 8 bases, 17 bases remained unmatched. The CDR3 consists of 16 residues. The V gene's germline CDR1 is SQVTM and CDR2 ANQGSEA. CDR3 bases: TGCAGCACTACTGGGGGTGAACTAGCGGGAGTCGATGAGCAGTTCTTC. Its translation is CSTTGGELAGVDEQFF.

The rearrangement links TRBV7-8 to TRBJ1-3; 11 nucleotides line up with TRBD1. The junction had 2 bases not matched to a gene; V was cut back by 1 base and J by 0 bases. This CDR3 spans 17 amino acids. From germline, CDR1 is SGHVS and CDR2 FQNEAQ. Here the CDR3 DNA reads TGTGCCAGCAGCTTAGTTGGGACAGGGGGCTCTGGAAACACCATATATTTT. Its translation: CASSLVGTGGSGNTIYF.

In DNA, the CDR3 is TGTGCCAGCTCACAGCGACGCAGTGAAAAACTGTTTTTT. It codes for CASSQRRSEKLFF. The rearrangement links TRBV18 to TRBJ1-4; D not resolved. This CDR3 has 13 residues. The V gene lost 4 bases and the J gene lost 7 bases, with 10 bases spanning the gap. The V gene's germline CDR1 is KGHSH and CDR2 LQKENI. Looking up the rest from reference TRBV18 and TRBJ1-4 gives the full variable domain: NAGVMQNPRHLVRRRGQEARLRCSPMKGHSHVYWYRQLPEEGLKFMVYLQKENIIDESGMPKERFSAEFPKEGPSILRIQQVVRGDSAAYFCASSQRRSEKLFFGSGTQLSVL.

Details on this clone: This may be a read error, as it is one base from a much larger clone. The genes are TRBV2 and TRBJ2-1; 14 nucleotides agree with TRBD2. V shed 3 bases and J 6 bases; nucleotides not matched to a gene: 1. From germline, CDR1 is SNHLY and CDR2 FYNNEI. The CDR3 extends over 15 amino acids. The CDR3 loop is CASSDGTSGSNEQFF. CDR3 coding DNA: TGTGCCAGCAGTGACGGGACTAGCGGGAGCAATGAGCAGTTCTTC.